This entry lists 30 T cell receptor beta chains sequenced from one sample in a study of cytomegalovirus exposure and HLA in healthy donors. Amplification used 60 Vbeta primers and 13 Jbeta primers. Repertoires were generated with immunoSEQ multiplex PCR, while TCRdb's copy carries only in-frame clones and drops some. The sample holds approximately 100,000 clones, 70% to 80% seen once. The specimen was PBMCs. Receptors originate from a human donor in good health.

This clone was recorded once. The rearrangement uses TRBV4-1 and TRBJ2-5; D not resolved. The CDR3 is made up of 14 amino acids. The ends were cut back, 0 bases at V and 2 bases at J, with 7 bases in the middle. The V gene's germline CDR1 is MGHRA and CDR2 YSYEKL. The DNA for the CDR3 is TGCGCCAGCAGCCAAGATCCAGGACAAGAGACCCAGTACTTC. Amino acid sequence: CASSQDPGQETQYF.

This clone was seen only a few times. The rearrangement uses TRBV19 and TRBJ2-1, with 8 bases identical to TRBD2. The CDR3 sequence is 17 residues long. V dropped 10 bases and J dropped 0; count of bases not matched to a gene: 14. Germline CDR1 and CDR2: LNHDA and SQIVND (reference sequence). CDR3 nucleotide sequence: TGTGCCACCAAATTAGGCGGGGGGCTAAGCTCCTACAATGAGCAGTTCTTC. This encodes CATKLGGGLSSYNEQFF.

This chain uses TRBV5-1 with TRBJ2-5; 10 bases align to TRBD1. CDR3 length: 16 residues. The germline V gene has CDR1 SGHRS and CDR2 YFSETQ. V was clipped by 0 bases and J by 5 bases; unmatched bases: 7. CDR3 residues: CASSLVRGTGDETQYF. The CDR3 coding sequence is TGCGCCAGCAGCTTGGTTAGGGGGACAGGGGACGAGACCCAGTACTTC.

DNA for the CDR3: TGTGCCAGCAGTTCATACCGACAGGCCGGCCCCTACTATGGCTACACCTTC. Its translation is CASSSYRQAGPYYGYTF. The genes are TRBV28 and TRBJ1-2, with TRBD1 as a possible D gene (6 bases). The CDR3 runs 17 residues. CDR1 and CDR2 from the germline V gene are MDHEN and SYDVKM. Trimming took off 4 bases at V and 3 bases at J, with 21 bases between the two ends.

This chain uses TRBV6-5 with TRBJ1-1; TRBD1 might be the D (5 bases). Trimming removed 6 bases at V and 1 base at J, with 9 bases between. Germline V gene sequence: CDR1 MNHEY, CDR2 SVGAGI. CDR3 length: 13 residues. DNA of the CDR3: TGTGCCAGCAGGAGACAGAGGAACACTGAAGCTTTCTTT. Translating gives CASRRQRNTEAFF.

The table lists this clone with a count of one. J is TRBJ1-2 and V is TRBV28; 7 bases align to TRBD1. V lost 3 bases and J lost 4; bases outside the gene matches: 8. The V gene's germline CDR1 is MDHEN and CDR2 SYDVKM. The CDR3 runs to 15 residues. The CDR3 spells CASSFPSGTAYGYTF. The CDR3 DNA reads as TGTGCCAGCAGTTTCCCTTCGGGGACAGCCTATGGCTACACCTTC.

The chain carries TRBV15 and TRBJ2-7, with D possibly TRBD2 on 6 matching bases. V lost 8 bases, J lost 5 bases, and 13 bases lay in between. CDR3 size: 12 residues. Germline CDR1 is LNHNV and CDR2 is YYDKDF (reference sequence). The CDR3 here is CATSPGLDEQYF. The CDR3 region has the DNA TGTGCCACCTCGCCGGGACTTGACGAGCAGTACTTC. Full variable domain (outside the CDR3, taken from reference TRBV15 and TRBJ2-7): DAMVIQNPRYQVTQFGKPVTLSCSQTLNHNVMYWYQQKSSQAPKLLFHYYDKDFNNEADTPDNFQSRRPNTSFCFLDIRSPGLGDTAMYLCATSPGLDEQYFGPGTRLTVT.

This sequence joins TRBV5-1 and TRBJ2-6; tentatively, D is TRBD1 (6 bases). CDR3 size: 18 residues. The V end was cut by 4 bases, the J end by 4 bases, with 21 bases between. Germline loops: CDR1 SGHRS, CDR2 YFSETQ. CDR3 bases: TGCGCCAGCAGCACCCCCCCAGGGGTCTTTCCCGGGGCCAACGTCCTGACTTTC. This translates into CASSTPPGVFPGANVLTF.

This chain links TRBV7-6 with TRBJ2-7; tentatively, D is TRBD2 (6 bases). Germline V gene lookup returns CDR1 SGHVS and CDR2 FNYEAQ. Between the trimmed V and J ends, which lost 5 bases and 2 bases, there was a span of 16 bases. The CDR3 runs 15 residues. The chain's CDR3 is CASSLIGDSPYEQYF. DNA of the CDR3: TGTGCCAGCAGCCTGATTGGGGACTCACCCTACGAGCAGTACTTC.

This clone occurred once. V and J are TRBV5-1 and TRBJ2-1; D is perhaps TRBD2 (6 bases). CDR1 is SGHRS, CDR2 YFSETQ, per germline. The CDR3 totals 14 residues. V was trimmed by 2 bases and J by 5 bases, leaving 11 bases between them. Here the CDR3 DNA reads TGCGCCAGCAGCTTCTCTGGGGGGAACAATGAGCAGTTCTTC. Its translation is CASSFSGGNNEQFF.

The chain combines TRBV5-1 with TRBJ2-3; TRBD1 aligns across 7 bases. The CDR3 has 14 residues. CDR1 is SGHRS, CDR2 YFSETQ, per germline. J was trimmed by 5 bases and V by 4 bases; bases with no gene match: 7. Here the CDR3 DNA reads TGCGCCAGCAGCCCAAACAGGGGTAAAGATACGCAGTATTTT. Its translation is CASSPNRGKDTQYF. Variable domain in full (rest from reference TRBV5-1 and TRBJ2-3): KAGVTQTPRYLIKTRGQQVTLSCSPISGHRSVSWYQQTPGQGLQFLFEYFSETQRNKGNFPGRFSGRQFSNSRSEMNVSTLELGDSALYLCASSPNRGKDTQYFGPGTRLTVL.

The chain has TRBV15 and TRBJ2-3, with D perhaps TRBD1 (6 bases). This CDR3 is built from 15 residues. The germline V gene encodes CDR1 LNHNV and CDR2 YYDKDF (reference sequence). Trimming took off 1 base at V and 4 bases at J, with 12 bases between the two ends. The CDR3 DNA is TGTGCCACCAGCAGAGTCCGGGACAAGTCAGATACGCAGTATTTT. Encoded protein: CATSRVRDKSDTQYF.

V usage is TRBV7-2 and J usage is TRBJ2-5; 7 bases map to TRBD2. The CDR3 is 14 residues long. With V trimmed by 3 bases and J by 4 bases, 5 bases remained unmatched. Per germline, CDR1 SGHTA and CDR2 FQGNSA. CDR3 sequence (DNA): TGTGCCAGCAGCTTGGGGGGGTACGGAGAGACCCAGTACTTC. Its protein is CASSLGGYGETQYF.

The genes are TRBV7-2 and TRBJ2-5, with 7 bases identical to TRBD1. The CDR3 is made up of 15 amino acids. The V gene end was trimmed by 5 bases and the J gene end by 4 bases; junction bases not matched to a gene: 10. Germline V lookup: CDR1 SGHTA, CDR2 FQGNSA. The CDR3 region is CASSTPDRSGETQYF. CDR3 nucleotide sequence: TGTGCCAGCAGCACCCCGGACAGGTCGGGAGAGACCCAGTACTTC.

The table lists this clone with a few counts. The CDR3 coding sequence is TGTGCCAGCAGCTTGATAGCGGGGGGCAAAAGCACAGATACGCAGTATTTT. Amino acid sequence: CASSLIAGGKSTDTQYF. The J gene is TRBJ2-3, the V gene TRBV5-6; 10 nucleotides line up with TRBD2. Germline loops: CDR1 SGHDT, CDR2 YYEEEE. The CDR3 is made up of 17 amino acids. J was trimmed by 0 bases and V by 1 base; bases with no gene match: 5. Together with reference TRBV5-6 and TRBJ2-3, the CDR3 gives the full variable domain: DAGVTQSPTHLIKTRGQQVTLRCSPKSGHDTVSWYQQALGQGPQFIFQYYEEEERQRGNFPDRFSGHQFPNYSSELNVNALLLGDSALYLCASSLIAGGKSTDTQYFGPGTRLTVL.

The rearrangement links TRBV7-7 to TRBJ2-5; 12 positions match TRBD1. The CDR3 runs to 16 residues. Trimming cost V 4 bases and J 2 bases; bases outside gene matches: 5. Germline assignment: CDR1 SSHAT and CDR2 FNYEAQ (reference sequence). The DNA of the CDR3 is TGTGCCAGCAGCTCCGGGACAGGGGGCGGACAAGAGACCCAGTACTTC. Protein product: CASSSGTGGGQETQYF.

The rearrangement joins TRBV7-2 to TRBJ2-5; 8 bases fit TRBD2. Per germline, CDR1 SGHTA and CDR2 FQGNSA. The CDR3 spans 15 residues. Germline trimming cut 3 bases from V and 2 bases from J; bases unmatched to any gene: 5. In DNA, the CDR3 is TGTGCCAGCAGCTTCGAGCGGGGGTATCAAGAGACCCAGTACTTC. Protein product: CASSFERGYQETQYF.

The V and J genes are TRBV5-1 and TRBJ2-7; 7 bases are shared with TRBD1. The CDR3 has 18 residues. From germline, CDR1 is SGHRS and CDR2 YFSETQ. The trim removed 0 bases at V and 0 bases at J, leaving 12 bases unmatched. The CDR3 here is CASSLATRTGQLSYEQYF. The CDR3 DNA reads as TGCGCCAGCAGCTTGGCGACGAGGACGGGACAGCTCTCCTACGAGCAGTACTTC. The variable domain in full, with the rest retrieved from reference TRBV5-1 and TRBJ2-7, is KAGVTQTPRYLIKTRGQQVTLSCSPISGHRSVSWYQQTPGQGLQFLFEYFSETQRNKGNFPGRFSGRQFSNSRSEMNVSTLELGDSALYLCASSLATRTGQLSYEQYFGPGTRLTVT.

The V and J genes are TRBV28 and TRBJ2-7; the D gene is possibly TRBD1 (6 bases). Trimming stripped 5 bases from V and 6 bases from J, with 17 bases between. The CDR3 has 14 residues. Looked up from germline, CDR1 is MDHEN and CDR2 is SYDVKM. The DNA of the CDR3 is TGTGCCAGCAGTCTCCCAGGGGTACGCGGCGAGCAGTACTTC. It codes for CASSLPGVRGEQYF.

J is TRBJ2-7 and V is TRBV5-1; 8 bases are a match to TRBD1. The CDR3 is made up of 16 amino acids. The V and J ends lost 0 bases and 3 bases, in that order; junction bases with no gene match: 8. The V gene's germline CDR1 is SGHRS and CDR2 YFSETQ. CDR3 protein: CASSLGSGTGGYEQYF. The DNA of the CDR3 is TGCGCCAGCAGCTTGGGATCCGGGACAGGCGGCTACGAGCAGTACTTC.

The chain couples TRBV30 to TRBJ2-1; 9 positions agree with TRBD2. The CDR3 is 16 residues long. The V gene end was trimmed by 5 bases and the J gene end by 9 bases; junction bases not matched to a gene: 17. The germline gives CDR1 GTSNPN, CDR2 SVGIG (reference sequence). The CDR3 region has the DNA TGTGCCTGGGGGAAGGGGAGGCTAGCGGGACTTCGTGAGCAGTTCTTC. Its protein product is CAWGKGRLAGLREQFF.

This chain's CDR3 is CASSLAAGRGEKLFF. CDR3 in DNA: TGTGCCAGCAGCTTGGCCGCGGGGCGCGGAGAAAAACTGTTTTTT. The V gene is TRBV5-6, the J gene TRBJ1-4; TRBD1 is a possible D gene (5 bases). The CDR3 is 15 residues long. Trimming stripped 0 bases from V and 8 bases from J, with 14 bases between. Germline V lookup: CDR1 SGHDT, CDR2 YYEEEE.

The chain employs TRBV7-2 and TRBJ2-2; weak D call: TRBD1 (5 bases). The CDR3 covers 15 residues. V was clipped by 1 base and J by 2 bases, with 8 bases between them. The V gene's germline CDR1 is SGHTA and CDR2 FQGNSA. As DNA, the CDR3 is TGTGCCAGCAGCTTAGTACAGGTTAACACCGGGGAGCTGTTTTTT. Translation: CASSLVQVNTGELFF.

In its sample, this clone was seen once. The V call is TRBV29-1, the J call TRBJ2-3; 7 positions agree with TRBD2. The junction had 6 bases not matched to a gene; V was cut back by 7 bases and J by 2 bases. Germline loops: CDR1 SQVTM, CDR2 ANQGSEA. The CDR3 is 13 residues long. CDR3 nucleotide sequence: TGCAGCGCGGGGGGTGCTAACACAGATACGCAGTATTTT. It encodes CSAGGANTDTQYF.

The V call is TRBV18, the J call TRBJ1-2; maybe TRBD1 (5 bases). V was cut by 6 bases and J by 8 bases, with 19 bases left in between. Germline V CDR1 and CDR2: KGHSH, LQKENI. The CDR3 is 14 amino acids. CDR3 in amino acids: CASSPVGGAPGYTF. The CDR3 coding sequence is TGTGCCAGCTCGCCAGTGGGAGGGGCGCCGGGCTACACCTTC.

The rearrangement joins TRBV19 to TRBJ1-4; TRBD1 might be the D (5 bases). The germline gives CDR1 LNHDA, CDR2 SQIVND (reference sequence). The CDR3 has 14 residues. V was trimmed by 4 bases and J by 8 bases, leaving 14 bases between them. DNA of the CDR3: TGTGCCAGTAGTACCGGGACTCTTGGCGAAAAACTGTTTTTT. It encodes CASSTGTLGEKLFF.

This rearrangement joins TRBV10-1 to TRBJ2-2; D is perhaps TRBD1 (5 bases). This CDR3 spans 14 amino acids. Looked up from germline, CDR1 is WNHNN and CDR2 is SYGVQD (reference sequence). Between the trimmed V and J ends, which lost 8 bases and 0 bases, there was a span of 10 bases. The CDR3 coding sequence is TGCGCCAGCGGGGCACCCGCGAACACCGGGGAGCTGTTTTTT. Encoded protein: CASGAPANTGELFF.

This clone was detected only a few times. This chain joins TRBV28 and TRBJ1-4; the D is unclear. The CDR3 is 14 residues long. CDR1 and CDR2 from the germline V gene are MDHEN and SYDVKM. Trimming stripped 6 bases from V and 5 bases from J, with 13 bases between. CDR3 sequence (DNA): TGTGCCAGCAGCCTCGGACGGAGGAATGAAAAACTGTTTTTT. It yields the protein CASSLGRRNEKLFF.

The chain employs TRBV7-2 and TRBJ1-1, with 10 nucleotides matching TRBD1. The CDR3 runs 16 residues. Per the germline V gene, CDR1 is SGHTA and CDR2 is FQGNSA. V lost 0 bases and J lost 6; bases outside the gene matches: 7. The CDR3 DNA is TGTGCCAGCAGCTTAGCTTCCGGGACAGGGGCCTCTGAAGCTTTCTTT. It encodes CASSLASGTGASEAFF.

The rearrangement links TRBV27 to TRBJ2-5; 7 bases are a match to TRBD2. V lost 8 bases and J lost 4; bases outside the gene matches: 4. The germline V gene has CDR1 MNHEY and CDR2 SMNVEV (reference sequence). The CDR3 sequence is 12 residues long. The CDR3 spells CASGIAGETQYF. The CDR3, as DNA: TGTGCCAGCGGAATAGCGGGAGAGACCCAGTACTTC.